This T cell receptor beta chain was captured by sequencing in a study of blood T cell repertoires in COVID-19. Study overall: PBMCs, B-cell-depleted T cells, or T cells provided the cDNA or gDNA that made up the material.

Germline V gene data show CDR1 as MDHEN and CDR2 as SYDVKM. The CDR3 sequence is 15 residues long. Trimming took off 3 bases at V and 3 bases at J, with 12 bases between the two ends. Recruits, aged roughly 18 to 95 years, lived in around 24 US areas. Recovered participants had two consecutive negative NP/OP PCR tests, healthcare professional clearance, or symptom resolution. Original handling: Using reference gene primer amplification, nucleated cell counts were estimated. Some clones are missing from TCRdb's copy, which holds only in-frame ones; the method was immunoSEQ multiplex PCR. Clone size and the V and J calls come from that table; the DNA yielded D and trimming. The sample has hundreds of thousands of clones, about 87% seen once.

The TCR comes from a woman aged 45-60 years who had recovered from COVID-19. Sequenced sample: PBMCs or T cells enriched from blood (not recorded which). The chain recombines TRBV28 with TRBJ1-5; possibly TRBD1 for D (5 bases). The CDR3 loop reads CASSFFTGYNQPQHF. The CDR3 DNA follows: TGTGCCAGCAGTTTTTTTACAGGCTACAATCAGCCCCAGCATTTT.